Listed here are 31 T cell receptor beta chains from one sample, sequenced in a study of T cell responses to AZD1222 COVID-19 vaccine. The data were produced by immunoSEQ multiplex PCR, yet TCRdb's version contains in-frame clones alone and is incomplete. The table has 50,000 to 55,000 clones, approximately 86% seen once; the top ten hold less than 3.5%. This specimen consisted of peripheral blood, obtained 28 days after the second AZD1222 dose. Every receptor here comes from an adult who received the AZD1222 COVID-19 vaccine.

This clone rates as medium-sized. This chain links TRBV29-1 with TRBJ1-1, with D possibly TRBD1 on 5 matching bases. Germline V gene lookup returns CDR1 SQVTM and CDR2 ANQGSEA. The CDR3 is 13 residues long. V lost 6 bases and J 4 bases, leaving 15 bases between the germline ends. This chain's CDR3 is CSVQIATGTEAFF. DNA for the CDR3: TGCAGCGTCCAGATAGCTACAGGCACTGAAGCTTTCTTT.

The chain couples TRBV5-6 to TRBJ1-6; a weak D match, TRBD1 (5 bases). The germline V gene has CDR1 SGHDT and CDR2 YYEEEE. The CDR3 is 15 amino acids. Between the trimmed V and J ends, which lost 1 base and 5 bases, there was a span of 10 bases. CDR3 sequence: CASSLWGRNNSPLHF. The CDR3 DNA reads as TGTGCCAGCAGCTTGTGGGGACGCAATAATTCACCCCTCCACTTT.

The rearrangement links TRBV5-1 to TRBJ2-5, with 10 nucleotides matching TRBD2. The CDR3 is 16 amino acids. Germline V gives CDR1 SGHRS, CDR2 YFSETQ. J lost 2 bases, V lost 1 base, and 5 bases had no gene match. CDR3 in amino acids: CASSLRTSGQQETQYF. The CDR3, as DNA: TGCGCCAGCAGCTTGAGGACTAGCGGTCAGCAAGAGACCCAGTACTTC.

The chain links TRBV7-6 to TRBJ2-7; D might be TRBD1 or TRBD2, each matching 5 bases. Trimming cost V 2 bases and J 1 base, with 12 bases left between them. This CDR3 has 15 residues. The germline V gene has CDR1 SGHVS and CDR2 FNYEAQ. The CDR3 DNA sequence: TGTGCCAGCAGCTTAACTCGGGACGGATCCTACGAGCAGTACTTC. This gives the protein CASSLTRDGSYEQYF.

The chain couples TRBV18 to TRBJ2-7; the D is unclear. The germline gives CDR1 KGHSH, CDR2 LQKENI. V lost 1 base and J 3 bases, leaving 4 bases between the germline ends. This CDR3 has 12 residues. As DNA, the CDR3 is TGTGCCAGCTCACCACTAGGCTACGAGCAGTACTTC. This gives the protein CASSPLGYEQYF. The full variable domain, rest sourced from reference TRBV18 and TRBJ2-7, is NAGVMQNPRHLVRRRGQEARLRCSPMKGHSHVYWYRQLPEEGLKFMVYLQKENIIDESGMPKERFSAEFPKEGPSILRIQQVVRGDSAAYFCASSPLGYEQYFGPGTRLTVT.

The chain employs TRBV7-9 and TRBJ2-5, with a possible D match to TRBD1 (6 bases). The CDR3 contains 17 residues. Trimming pared 5 bases from V and 4 bases from J, leaving 23 bases between. Per the germline V gene, CDR1 is SEHNR and CDR2 is FQNEAQ (reference sequence). The DNA of the CDR3 is TGTGCCAGCAGCCTCGAGGGTCGACAGGCCCCGGGAGAGACCCAGTACTTC. Its translation is CASSLEGRQAPGETQYF.

This clone has a single count. The V and J genes are TRBV7-6 and TRBJ2-1; D uncertain. The V and J ends lost 8 bases and 6 bases respectively, with 23 bases between them. CDR1 is SGHVS and CDR2 is FNYEAQ in the germline V gene. This CDR3 has 16 residues. DNA for the CDR3: TGTGCCAGCGCCCCCCGGGCAAGCTCCTCCGGCAATGAGCAGTTCTTC. Encoded protein: CASAPRASSSGNEQFF.

The chain combines TRBV28 with TRBJ2-5, with TRBD1 identical over 7 bases. CDR1 is MDHEN, CDR2 SYDVKM, per germline. The CDR3 loop spans 13 amino acids. The V gene end was trimmed by 6 bases and the J gene end by 7 bases; junction bases not matched to a gene: 8. In nucleotides, the CDR3 is TGTGCCAGCAGACCCGACAGGGCGGGGACCCAGTACTTC. It specifies CASRPDRAGTQYF.

The rearrangement joins TRBV28 to TRBJ1-5; possibly TRBD1 for D (5 bases). Trimming took off 7 bases at V and 2 bases at J, with 12 bases between the two ends. This CDR3 contains 14 residues. CDR1 is MDHEN, CDR2 SYDVKM, per germline. This chain's CDR3 is CASKWGGGNQPQHF. CDR3 DNA sequence: TGTGCCAGCAAGTGGGGGGGTGGCAATCAGCCCCAGCATTTT.

This chain uses TRBV5-1 with TRBJ1-2; D call uncertain. The CDR3 consists of 13 residues. Germline lookup yields CDR1 SGHRS and CDR2 YFSETQ. V gave up 0 bases and J gave up 8 bases, with 11 bases separating them. The CDR3 bases are TGCGCCAGCAGCTTGGAGGGTGAGGCGGGCTACACCTTC. Translated: CASSLEGEAGYTF.

The chain employs TRBV6-6 and TRBJ1-1; D call uncertain. Trimming cost V 6 bases and J 2 bases, with 10 bases left between them. CDR3 size: 13 residues. CDR1 and CDR2 from the germline V gene are MNHNY and SVGAGI (reference sequence). This chain's CDR3 is CASRPRFNTEAFF. The CDR3, as DNA: TGTGCCAGCAGGCCTAGATTTAACACTGAAGCTTTCTTT.

The chain uses TRBV28 and TRBJ1-1; D unresolved. Germline V gene sequence: CDR1 MDHEN, CDR2 SYDVKM. CDR3 length: 12 amino acids. Deletions cut 4 bases from V and 8 bases from J, with 11 bases between. The DNA for the CDR3 is TGTGCCAGCAGTTCCCTCCACTCGGAAGCTTTCTTT. As protein: CASSSLHSEAFF.

This chain links TRBV3-1 (or the pseudogene TRBV3-2) with TRBJ1-1; no clear D gene. The CDR3 has 11 residues. Looked up from germline, CDR1 is LGHDT and CDR2 is YNNKEL (reference sequence). V shed 3 bases and J shed 8 bases, with 7 bases lying between them. CDR3 loop: CASSHRREAFF. The CDR3 DNA follows: TGTGCCAGCAGCCACCGCAGAGAAGCTTTCTTT.

V is TRBV30 and J is TRBJ2-1; 7 nucleotides line up with TRBD1. The CDR3 spans 17 residues. Per the germline V gene, CDR1 is GTSNPN and CDR2 is SVGIG (reference sequence). The V gene end was trimmed by 4 bases and the J gene end by 5 bases; junction bases not matched to a gene: 17. The CDR3: CAWKGRGRQGVDNEQFF. The DNA of the CDR3 is TGTGCCTGGAAGGGCCGGGGACGACAGGGCGTGGACAATGAGCAGTTCTTC.

The chain uses TRBV30 and TRBJ1-2, with unresolved D. Per the germline V gene, CDR1 is GTSNPN and CDR2 is SVGIG (reference sequence). The germline V and J ends were trimmed by 0 bases and 8 bases, with 13 bases remaining between them. The CDR3 consists of 13 residues. CDR3 sequence: CAWSVALFGGYTF. The CDR3 bases are TGTGCCTGGAGTGTGGCCCTCTTTGGGGGCTACACCTTC. Combining the CDR3 with reference TRBV30 and TRBJ1-2 gives the whole variable domain SQTIHQWPATLVQPVGSPLSLECTVEGTSNPNLYWYRQAAGRGLQLLFYSVGIGQISSEVPQNLSASRPQDRQFILSSKKLLLSDSGFYLCAWSVALFGGYTFGSGTRLTVV.

Only a few counts were recorded for this clone. V is TRBV24-1 and J is TRBJ2-5; D not certain. CDR3 size: 16 residues. Germline V gives CDR1 KGHDR, CDR2 SFDVKD. V gave up 2 bases and J gave up 5 bases, with 17 bases separating them. As DNA, the CDR3 is TGTGCCACCAGTGATTACTCTATAGAGCTCGGGGAGACCCAGTACTTC. Its protein product is CATSDYSIELGETQYF.

The gene calls are TRBV11-2 and TRBJ2-7, with 10 bases identical to TRBD2. CDR3 length: 16 residues. J was trimmed by 0 bases and V by 4 bases; bases with no gene match: 6. The germline V gene encodes CDR1 SGHAT and CDR2 FQNNGV. As DNA, the CDR3 is TGTGCCAGCAGCTCACGACTAGCGGGTGCCTCCTACGAGCAGTACTTC. Protein sequence: CASSSRLAGASYEQYF.

The chain joins TRBV30 to TRBJ2-2; D possibly corresponds to TRBD2 (6 bases). The V and J ends lost 5 bases and 6 bases respectively, with 16 bases between them. The V gene's germline CDR1 is GTSNPN and CDR2 SVGIG (reference sequence). The CDR3 runs 14 residues. The DNA of the CDR3 is TGTGCCTGGTCCAGACTAGTATGGGCCGGGGAGCTGTTTTTT. Amino acid sequence: CAWSRLVWAGELFF.

CDR3 amino acids: CASSSRDTGGRERETQYF. As DNA, the CDR3 is TGTGCCAGCAGCTCCAGAGATACAGGGGGCCGTGAAAGAGAGACCCAGTACTTC. V usage is TRBV7-9 and J usage is TRBJ2-5, with 9 bases lining up with TRBD1. Unmatched junction bases numbered 16, after V lost 4 bases and J lost 4 bases. The CDR3 covers 18 residues. CDR1 and CDR2 from the germline V gene are SEHNR and FQNEAQ (reference sequence). Using reference TRBV7-9 and TRBJ2-5 for the parts outside the CDR3, the full variable domain is DTGVSQNPRHKITKRGQNVTFRCDPISEHNRLYWYRQTLGQGPEFLTYFQNEAQLEKSRLLSDRFSAERPKGSFSTLEIQRTEQGDSAMYLCASSSRDTGGRERETQYFGPGTRLLVL.

The chain links TRBV27 to TRBJ1-6, with D unresolved. The ends were cut back, 3 bases at V and 6 bases at J, with 6 bases in the middle. The germline V gene has CDR1 MNHEY and CDR2 SMNVEV (reference sequence). The CDR3 is 13 residues long. The CDR3 sequence is CASSFRVNSPLHF. The CDR3 nucleotides read TGTGCCAGCAGTTTTAGGGTTAATTCACCCCTCCACTTT.

The chain has TRBV24-1 and TRBJ2-5; possibly TRBD2 for D (7 bases). V was pared by 10 bases and J by 2 bases, with 13 bases between. Germline lookup yields CDR1 KGHDR and CDR2 SFDVKD. This CDR3 is built from 13 residues. Here the CDR3 reads CATGGGGQETQYF. In nucleotides, the CDR3 is TGTGCCACAGGGGGAGGGGGTCAAGAGACCCAGTACTTC.

CDR3 bases: TGTGCCTGGACAAAGGTCTCTGGGGCCAACGTCCTGACTTTC. Residues: CAWTKVSGANVLTF. V is TRBV30 and J is TRBJ2-6; D unresolved. Germline CDR1 GTSNPN, CDR2 SVGIG (reference sequence). The CDR3 consists of 14 residues. V was shortened by 4 bases and J by 0 bases, with 7 bases between the two germline ends. Looking up the rest from reference TRBV30 and TRBJ2-6 gives the full variable domain: SQTIHQWPATLVQPVGSPLSLECTVEGTSNPNLYWYRQAAGRGLQLLFYSVGIGQISSEVPQNLSASRPQDRQFILSSKKLLLSDSGFYLCAWTKVSGANVLTFGAGSRLTVL.

The genes are TRBV4-2 and TRBJ2-7, with 10 bases lining up with TRBD1. Trimming took 5 bases from V and 4 from J; bases not matched to a gene: 8. The CDR3 has 15 amino acids. From germline, CDR1 is LGHNA and CDR2 YNFKEQ. The CDR3 DNA sequence: TGTGCCAGCAGCACGAATAGGGGACAGGGGTACGAGCAGTACTTC. This gives the protein CASSTNRGQGYEQYF.

In its sample, this clone was seen a few times. The rearrangement links TRBV12-3 or TRBV12-4 to TRBJ2-1, with TRBD2 matching 8 bases. The CDR3 runs 13 residues. After removal of 3 bases from V and 12 bases from J, the junction contained 7 bases not matched to a gene. The CDR3: CASSLGSGSGQFF. Here the CDR3 DNA reads TGTGCCAGCAGTTTGGGGAGCGGGAGTGGGCAGTTCTTC.

The J gene is TRBJ1-4, the V gene TRBV19, with 7 bases lining up with TRBD1. Germline loops: CDR1 LNHDA, CDR2 SQIVND (reference sequence). V was pared by 3 bases and J by 3 bases, with 4 bases of the junction left unmatched. This CDR3 region has 15 residues. The chain's CDR3 is CASSITGASNEKLFF. CDR3 bases: TGTGCCAGTAGTATCACAGGGGCTTCTAATGAAAAACTGTTTTTT.

The J gene is TRBJ1-5, the V gene TRBV9; D may be TRBD1 (5 bases). Germline V lookup: CDR1 SGDLS, CDR2 YYNGEE. V was pared by 0 bases and J by 7 bases, with 11 bases between. This CDR3 region has 14 residues. In DNA form, the CDR3 reads TGTGCCAGCAGCGTAGATCCCGGGGACCAGCCCCAGCATTTT. It codes for CASSVDPGDQPQHF.

The genes are TRBV6-2 or TRBV6-3 and TRBJ2-1; TRBD2 aligns across 7 bases. This CDR3 is 17 amino acids long. Germline CDR1 MNHEY, CDR2 SVGEGT. Trimming took 0 bases from V and 7 from J; bases not matched to a gene: 12. The CDR3 sequence is CASSYSIPGRRTNEQFF. The CDR3 DNA sequence: TGTGCCAGCAGTTACTCGATTCCCGGGAGGCGTACGAATGAGCAGTTCTTC.

The genes are TRBV5-1 and TRBJ1-2, with 12 bases lining up with TRBD1. The ends lost 4 bases at V and 7 bases at J; junction bases unmatched: 11. This CDR3 has 16 residues. Germline V gene sequence: CDR1 SGHRS, CDR2 YFSETQ. CDR3 bases: TGCGCCAGCAGCCTGAATGACGGGACAGGGGGCAGTGGCTACACCTTC. This encodes CASSLNDGTGGSGYTF.

The chain is built from TRBV6-5 and TRBJ2-5, with 9 positions matching TRBD2. The CDR3 runs 14 residues. Trimming took 6 bases from V and 5 from J; bases not matched to a gene: 7. Germline V CDR1 and CDR2: MNHEY, SVGAGI. This chain's CDR3 is CASRPLAGHETQYF. DNA of the CDR3: TGTGCCAGCAGGCCTCTAGCGGGACACGAGACCCAGTACTTC.

The chain carries TRBV3-1 (or the pseudogene TRBV3-2) and TRBJ2-3, with 12 bases matching TRBD2. The V gene's germline CDR1 is LGHDT and CDR2 YNNKEL (reference sequence). The CDR3 is 18 residues long. Losses at the gene ends were 5 bases for V and 4 bases for J; bases not matched to a gene: 13. The CDR3 bases are TGTGCCAGCAGCGGTCTCCTAGCGGGAGGGCCGAGGGCAGATACGCAGTATTTT. Translation gives CASSGLLAGGPRADTQYF.

V and J are TRBV2 and TRBJ2-3; 7 bases match TRBD1. Germline loops: CDR1 SNHLY, CDR2 FYNNEI. The CDR3 consists of 15 residues. After removal of 6 bases from V and 0 bases from J, the junction contained 6 bases not matched to a gene. The CDR3 DNA reads TGTGCCAGCAGCGAACGGACAGGCAGCACAGATACGCAGTATTTT. Protein sequence: CASSERTGSTDTQYF.